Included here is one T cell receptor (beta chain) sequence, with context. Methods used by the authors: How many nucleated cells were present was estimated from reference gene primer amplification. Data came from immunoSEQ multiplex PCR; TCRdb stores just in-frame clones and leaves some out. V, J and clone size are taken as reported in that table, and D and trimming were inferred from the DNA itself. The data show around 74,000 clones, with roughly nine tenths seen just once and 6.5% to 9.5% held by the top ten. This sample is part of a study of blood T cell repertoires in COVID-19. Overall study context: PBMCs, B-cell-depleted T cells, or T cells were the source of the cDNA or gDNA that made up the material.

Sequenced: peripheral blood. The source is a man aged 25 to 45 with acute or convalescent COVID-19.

The CDR3 region is CASRLGQGASGYTF. The DNA of the CDR3 is TGTGCCAGCAGGCTGGGACAGGGGGCCAGTGGCTACACCTTC. The rearrangement joins TRBV28 to TRBJ1-2, with 12 bases fitting TRBD1. This CDR3 comprises 14 residues. V lost 6 bases to trimming and J lost 7 bases; unmatched junction nucleotides: 6. Germline CDR1 is MDHEN and CDR2 is SYDVKM.